One and the same sample provided the 15 T cell receptor beta chains below, sequenced in a study of blood T cell repertoires in COVID-19. TCRdb's table, derived via immunoSEQ multiplex PCR, lists solely in-frame clones and lacks some. The sample comprises about 150,000 clones, over 75% of which are singletons, and around 5% rests with the top ten. Sequencing was carried out using peripheral blood. These receptors all stem from a woman between 50 and 59 years old with acute or convalescent COVID-19.

The CDR3 DNA reads as TGTGCCAGCAGCTTAGCGCGGAGGGGAAATGAGCAGTTCTTC. Protein sequence: CASSLARRGNEQFF. The V and J genes are TRBV7-8 and TRBJ2-1, with a possible D match to TRBD2 (6 bases). Trimming took off 0 bases at V and 7 bases at J, with 10 bases between the two ends. Germline loops: CDR1 SGHVS, CDR2 FQNEAQ. The CDR3 extends over 14 amino acids.

The genes are TRBV7-2 and TRBJ2-1; the match to TRBD2 covers 7 bases. The CDR3 length is 15 residues. With V trimmed by 5 bases and J by 2 bases, 6 bases remained unmatched. CDR1 SGHTA and CDR2 FQGNSA come from the germline V gene. In DNA, the CDR3 is TGTGCCAGCAGCCCCCTAGCGGACACCTACAATGAGCAGTTCTTC. Its translation: CASSPLADTYNEQFF.

The CDR3 sequence is CASSVTDSNQPQHF. CDR3 DNA: TGTGCCAGCAGCGTCACAGATAGCAATCAGCCCCAGCATTTT. The gene calls are TRBV9 and TRBJ1-5; no definite D call. Germline V gene data show CDR1 as SGDLS and CDR2 as YYNGEE. The CDR3 has 14 amino acids. V was shortened by 2 bases and J by 0 bases, with 6 bases between the two germline ends.

CDR3 region: CAISEEGRKAFF. The CDR3 DNA follows: TGTGCCATCAGTGAGGAGGGCAGGAAAGCTTTCTTT. The chain links TRBV10-3 to TRBJ1-1; D remains ambiguous. Germline loops: CDR1 ENHRY, CDR2 SYGVKD. This CDR3 comprises 12 residues. With 2 bases removed from V and 9 bases from J, the gap between germline ends came to 10 bases.

This clone was seen just once. This chain links TRBV30 with TRBJ2-2, with D tentatively TRBD1 (5 bases). V lost 7 bases to trimming and J lost 1 base, with 13 bases between them. Per the germline V gene, CDR1 is GTSNPN and CDR2 is SVGIG (reference sequence). The CDR3 contains 14 residues. The CDR3 spells CALDTSGNTGELFF. The CDR3 DNA sequence: TGTGCCTTGGACACCTCAGGGAACACCGGGGAGCTGTTTTTT.

The CDR3 sequence: CASTPGPSSYEQYF. DNA of the CDR3: TGTGCCAGCACCCCGGGTCCTTCTTCCTACGAGCAGTACTTC. This chain links TRBV2 with TRBJ2-7, with no clear D. The V gene lost 7 bases and the J gene lost 1 base, with 14 bases spanning the gap. Germline CDR1 reads SNHLY; CDR2 reads FYNNEI. CDR3 length: 14 residues. The variable domain in full, completed from reference TRBV2 and TRBJ2-7, reads EPEVTQTPSHQVTQMGQEVILRCVPISNHLYFYWYRQILGQKVEFLVSFYNNEISEKSEIFDDQFSVERPDGSNFTLKIRSTKLEDSAMYFCASTPGPSSYEQYFGPGTRLTVT.

A note on this clone: Other nucleotide sequences from this sample produce the same CDR3. V is TRBV7-2 and J is TRBJ1-4; 7 bases line up with TRBD1. V was clipped by 5 bases and J by 12 bases; unmatched bases: 9. Germline V gene data show CDR1 as SGHTA and CDR2 as FQGNSA. The CDR3 runs 13 residues. In nucleotides, the CDR3 is TGTGCCAGCAGCACGACGCCGGGACAGCAACTGTTTTTT. Protein product: CASSTTPGQQLFF.

This chain joins TRBV6-5 and TRBJ2-7; 7 bases align to TRBD1. The CDR3 extends over 15 amino acids. CDR1 MNHEY and CDR2 SVGAGI come from the germline V gene. V lost 6 bases and J lost 3; bases outside the gene matches: 11. CDR3 nucleotide sequence: TGTGCCAGCAGGCCCAATGGGGACAGACACTACGAGCAGTACTTC. This translates into CASRPNGDRHYEQYF.

The J gene is TRBJ1-4, the V gene TRBV10-3; 9 bases fit TRBD1. The CDR3 has 13 amino acids. Per the germline V gene, CDR1 is ENHRY and CDR2 is SYGVKD. The trim removed 7 bases at V and 10 bases at J, leaving 7 bases unmatched. The CDR3 sequence: CAINRDREGKLFF. In DNA form, the CDR3 reads TGTGCCATCAATCGGGACAGGGAAGGAAAACTGTTTTTT.

The count of this clone is one. The chain couples TRBV7-3 to TRBJ1-6, with no clear D. The CDR3 has 13 amino acids. The V end lost 4 bases, the J end lost 4 bases, and 5 bases lay between the germline ends. CDR1 is SGHTA, CDR2 FQGTGA, per germline. The CDR3 bases are TGTGCCAGCAGCTCAGATTATAATTCACCCCTCCACTTT. It yields the protein CASSSDYNSPLHF.

The chain has TRBV5-1 and TRBJ1-1, with 7 bases matching TRBD1. The germline gives CDR1 SGHRS, CDR2 YFSETQ. Losses at the gene ends were 2 bases for V and 3 bases for J; bases not matched to a gene: 7. This CDR3 is built from 15 residues. In DNA, the CDR3 is TGCGCCAGCAGCTTACAGGGGACGGAGGACACTGAAGCTTTCTTT. Amino acids: CASSLQGTEDTEAFF.

The rearrangement links TRBV14 to TRBJ1-2, with no clear D. The CDR3 totals 14 residues. CDR1 SGHDN and CDR2 FVKESK come from the germline V gene. V was shortened by 4 bases and J by 7 bases, with 16 bases between the two germline ends. The chain's CDR3 is CASSPTLGDSGYTF. CDR3 nucleotide sequence: TGTGCCAGCAGCCCTACCCTCGGCGACTCTGGCTACACCTTC.

This clone appeared a single time. V gene TRBV19 combines with J gene TRBJ1-6, with unresolved D. Germline CDR1 reads LNHDA; CDR2 reads SQIVND (reference sequence). Deletions cut 3 bases from V and 10 bases from J, with 13 bases between. This CDR3 is 14 amino acids long. The CDR3 is CASSIAGVDSPLHF. CDR3 DNA: TGTGCCAGTAGTATTGCCGGGGTCGACTCACCCCTCCACTTT. The entire variable domain, with the rest obtained from reference TRBV19 and TRBJ1-6, is as follows: DGGITQSPKYLFRKEGQNVTLSCEQNLNHDAMYWYRQDPGQGLRLIYYSQIVNDFQKGDIAEGYSVSREKKESFPLTVTSAQKNPTAFYLCASSIAGVDSPLHFGNGTRLTVT.

V and J are TRBV11-1 and TRBJ1-2, with 7 bases that match TRBD1. Germline-derived CDR1 and CDR2 are SGHAT and FQDESV (reference sequence). The CDR3 totals 14 residues. Trimming took 5 bases from V and 2 from J; bases not matched to a gene: 5. This chain's CDR3 is CASSPETGNYGYTF. CDR3 sequence (DNA): TGTGCCAGCAGCCCCGAGACAGGGAACTATGGCTACACCTTC.

This clone was picked up one time. The gene calls are TRBV7-3 and TRBJ1-1; D call uncertain. Germline-derived CDR1 and CDR2 are SGHTA and FQGTGA. CDR3 size: 13 residues. V was shortened by 3 bases and J by 2 bases, with 7 bases between the two germline ends. Here the CDR3 DNA reads TGTGCCAGCAGCTTTTTGCGAAACACTGAAGCTTTCTTT. Translation: CASSFLRNTEAFF.